Each of the 2 T cell receptor beta chains below was sequenced from the same sample in a study of STAT3 mutations in large granular lymphocyte leukemia. Study-level results: Every T-LGLL patient had at least one immunodominant TCRbeta clonotype.

For these receptors, no antigen is known. The protocol was immunoSEQ multiplex PCR, while the TCRdb copy is restricted to in-frame clones and leaves out a portion. This sample has approximately 5,000 clones, with roughly 80% found just once. The sample comprised peripheral blood mononuclear cells. The origin of the receptors is a middle-aged man with T-cell large granular lymphocyte leukemia. Some clones in this sample may be carry-over from other donors' samples.

There are a few counts of this clone. J is TRBJ2-6 and V is TRBV4-3; D uncertain. The germline gives CDR1 LGHNA, CDR2 YSLEER. The CDR3 is 18 residues long. Trimming cost V 1 base and J 0 bases, with 13 bases left between them. The CDR3: CASSQGQSWDSGANVLTF. CDR3 coding DNA: TGCGCCAGCAGCCAAGGGCAGTCCTGGGACTCTGGGGCCAACGTCCTGACTTTC.

The chain combines TRBV7-8 with TRBJ2-5; 9 bases line up with TRBD2. Germline loops: CDR1 SGHVS, CDR2 FQNEAQ. V lost 6 bases, J lost 3 bases, and 5 bases stayed unmatched. The CDR3 has 14 amino acids. CDR3 in amino acids: CASSPTSGEETQYF. In nucleotides, the CDR3 is TGTGCCAGCAGTCCGACTAGCGGAGAAGAGACCCAGTACTTC.